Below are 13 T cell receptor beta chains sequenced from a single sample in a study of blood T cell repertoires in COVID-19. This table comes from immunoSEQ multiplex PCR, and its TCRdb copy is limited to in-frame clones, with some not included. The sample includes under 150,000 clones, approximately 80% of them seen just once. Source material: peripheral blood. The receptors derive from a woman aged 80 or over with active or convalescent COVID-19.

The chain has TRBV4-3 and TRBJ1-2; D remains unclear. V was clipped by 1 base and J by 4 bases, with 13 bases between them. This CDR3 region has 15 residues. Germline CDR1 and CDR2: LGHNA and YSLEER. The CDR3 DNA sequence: TGCGCCAGCAGCCAAGCCCCCATCGGGAGCTATGGCTACACCTTC. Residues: CASSQAPIGSYGYTF.

In DNA form, the CDR3 reads TGCGCCAGCAGCCAAGATGGAGTCTTCGGTGTCAAAGCCTACGAGCAGTACTTC. Its translation: CASSQDGVFGVKAYEQYF. V usage is TRBV4-1 and J usage is TRBJ2-7; D remains unclear. Trimming pared 0 bases from V and 2 bases from J, leaving 20 bases between. The V gene's germline CDR1 is MGHRA and CDR2 YSYEKL. The CDR3 spans 18 residues.

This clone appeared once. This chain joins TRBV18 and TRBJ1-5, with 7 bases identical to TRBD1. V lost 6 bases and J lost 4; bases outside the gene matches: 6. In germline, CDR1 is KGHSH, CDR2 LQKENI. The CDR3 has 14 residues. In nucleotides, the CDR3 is TGTGCCAGCTCCCCGGGACAGCAAAATCAGCCCCAGCATTTT. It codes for CASSPGQQNQPQHF.

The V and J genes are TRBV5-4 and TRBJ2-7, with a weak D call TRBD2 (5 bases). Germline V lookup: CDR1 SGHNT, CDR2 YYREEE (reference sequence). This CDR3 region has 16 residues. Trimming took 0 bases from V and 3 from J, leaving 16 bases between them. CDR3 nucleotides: TGTGCCAGCAGCTTGGGATCATCAGGAGGATTCTACGAGCAGTACTTC. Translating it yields CASSLGSSGGFYEQYF.

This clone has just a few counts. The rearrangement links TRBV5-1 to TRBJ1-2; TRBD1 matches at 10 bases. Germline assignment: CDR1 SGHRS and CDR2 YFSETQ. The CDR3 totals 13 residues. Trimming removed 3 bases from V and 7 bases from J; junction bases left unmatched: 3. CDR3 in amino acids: CASSSTGGVGYTF. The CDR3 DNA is TGCGCCAGCAGCTCGACAGGGGGCGTTGGCTACACCTTC.

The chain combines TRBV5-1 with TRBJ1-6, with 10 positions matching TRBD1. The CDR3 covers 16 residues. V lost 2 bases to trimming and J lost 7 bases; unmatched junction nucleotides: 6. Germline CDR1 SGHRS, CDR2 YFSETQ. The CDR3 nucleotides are TGCGCCAGCAGCTTTCTAGGGACAGGGGAAAATTCACCCCTCCACTTT. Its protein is CASSFLGTGENSPLHF.

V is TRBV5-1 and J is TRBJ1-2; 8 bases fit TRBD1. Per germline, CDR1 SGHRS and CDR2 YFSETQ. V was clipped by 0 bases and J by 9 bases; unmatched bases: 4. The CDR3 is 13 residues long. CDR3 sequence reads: CASSLGQGASYTF. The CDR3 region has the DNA TGCGCCAGCAGCTTGGGGCAGGGGGCGAGCTACACCTTC.

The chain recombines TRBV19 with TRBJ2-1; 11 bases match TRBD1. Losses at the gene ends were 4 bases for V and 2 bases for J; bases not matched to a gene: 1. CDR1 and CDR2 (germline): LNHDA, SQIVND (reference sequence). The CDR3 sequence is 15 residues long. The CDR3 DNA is TGTGCCAGTAGTAGGACAGGGGGCGCCTACAATGAGCAGTTCTTC. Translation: CASSRTGGAYNEQFF.

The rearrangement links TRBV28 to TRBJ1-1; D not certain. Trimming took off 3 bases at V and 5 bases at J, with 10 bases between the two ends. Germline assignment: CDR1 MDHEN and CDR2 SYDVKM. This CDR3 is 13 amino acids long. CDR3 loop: CASSLGHPTEAFF. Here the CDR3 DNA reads TGTGCCAGCAGTTTGGGCCATCCTACTGAAGCTTTCTTT.

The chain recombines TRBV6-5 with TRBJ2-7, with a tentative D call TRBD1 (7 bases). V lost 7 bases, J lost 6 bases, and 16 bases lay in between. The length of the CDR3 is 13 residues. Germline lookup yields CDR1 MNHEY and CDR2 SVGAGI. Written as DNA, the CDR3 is TGTGCCAGCAAGGATACCAGGGGGGTCGAGCAGTACTTC. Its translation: CASKDTRGVEQYF.

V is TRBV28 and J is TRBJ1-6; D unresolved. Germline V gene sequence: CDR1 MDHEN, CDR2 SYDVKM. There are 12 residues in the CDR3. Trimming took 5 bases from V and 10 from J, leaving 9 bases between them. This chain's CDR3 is CASSPLISPLHF. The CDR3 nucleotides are TGTGCCAGCAGTCCCCTTATCTCACCCCTCCACTTT.

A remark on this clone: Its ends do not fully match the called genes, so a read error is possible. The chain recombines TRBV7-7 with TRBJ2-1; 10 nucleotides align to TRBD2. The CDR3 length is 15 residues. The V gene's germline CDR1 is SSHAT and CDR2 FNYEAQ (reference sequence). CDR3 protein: CASSLAGGKDNEQFF. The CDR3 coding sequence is TGTGCTAGCAGTTTAGCGGGGGGTAAGGACAATGAGCAGTTCTTC.

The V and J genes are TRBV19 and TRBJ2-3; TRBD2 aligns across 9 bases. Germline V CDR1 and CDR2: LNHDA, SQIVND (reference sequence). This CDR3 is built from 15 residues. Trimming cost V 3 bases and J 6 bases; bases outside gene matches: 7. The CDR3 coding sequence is TGTGCCAGTAGTATCCAGCGGGGGGTTCGGGATACGCAGTATTTT. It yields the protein CASSIQRGVRDTQYF.